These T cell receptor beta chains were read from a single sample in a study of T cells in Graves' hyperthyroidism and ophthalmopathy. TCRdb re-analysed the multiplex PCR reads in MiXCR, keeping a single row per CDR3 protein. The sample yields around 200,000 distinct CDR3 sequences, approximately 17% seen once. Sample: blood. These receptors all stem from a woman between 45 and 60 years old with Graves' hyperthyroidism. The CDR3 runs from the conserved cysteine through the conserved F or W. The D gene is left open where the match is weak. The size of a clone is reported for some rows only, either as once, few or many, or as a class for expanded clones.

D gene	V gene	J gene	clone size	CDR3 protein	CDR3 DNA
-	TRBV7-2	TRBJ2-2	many	CASRLPEGGTGELFF	TGTGCCAGCAGACTACCCGAGGGGGGCACCGGGGAGCTGTTTTTT
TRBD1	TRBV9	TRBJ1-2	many	CASVRTGNYGYTF	TGTGCCAGCGTCCGGACAGGGAACTATGGCTACACCTTC
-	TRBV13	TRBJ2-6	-	CASSRSTKGAGANVLTF	TGTGCCAGCAGCCGCTCCACCAAGGGGGCTGGGGCCAACGTCCTGACTTTC
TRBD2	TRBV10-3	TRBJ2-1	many	CAIMASGGAVNEQFF	TGTGCCATCATGGCTAGCGGGGGGGCGGTCAATGAGCAGTTCTTC
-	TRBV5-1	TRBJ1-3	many	CASSVGQVGNTIYF	TGCGCCAGCAGCGTCGGGCAGGTTGGAAACACCATATATTTT
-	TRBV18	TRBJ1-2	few	CASSQSAGDPSGYTF	TGTGCCAGCTCCCAATCCGCCGGGGACCCATCAGGCTACACCTTC
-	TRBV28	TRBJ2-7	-	CASSFGGITYEQYF	TGTGCCAGCAGTTTTGGAGGTATCACCTACGAGCAGTACTTC
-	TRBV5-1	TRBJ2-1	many	CASSLEAARGEQFF	TGCGCCAGCAGCTTGGAGGCAGCAAGGGGTGAGCAGTTCTTC
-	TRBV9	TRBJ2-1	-	CASSVSRAWGNEQFF	TGTGCCAGCAGCGTCTCGCGGGCCTGGGGCAATGAGCAGTTCTTC
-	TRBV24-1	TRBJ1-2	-	CATSDFGNGYTF	TGTGCCACCAGTGATTTTGGAAATGGCTACACCTTC
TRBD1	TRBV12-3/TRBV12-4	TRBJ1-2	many	CASSRQGAINYGYTF	TGTGCCAGCAGTCGACAGGGGGCGATTAACTATGGCTACACCTTC
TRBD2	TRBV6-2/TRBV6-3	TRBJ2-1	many	CASSYGASGPPYNEQFF	TGTGCCAGCAGTTACGGGGCTAGCGGGCCCCCCTACAATGAGCAGTTCTTC
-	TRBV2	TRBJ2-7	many	CASVPMQGYEQYF	TGTGCCAGCGTCCCGATGCAGGGCTACGAGCAGTACTTC
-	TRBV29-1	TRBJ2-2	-	CSVVQSNTGELFF	TGCAGCGTTGTACAATCGAACACCGGGGAGCTGTTTTTT
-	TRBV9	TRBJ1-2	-	CASSVDKDNYGYTF	TGTGCCAGCAGCGTAGATAAAGATAACTATGGCTACACCTTC
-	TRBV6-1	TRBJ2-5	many	CASSYGFTGRLETQYF	TGTGCCAGCAGTTACGGCTTTACCGGCAGGTTGGAGACCCAGTACTTC
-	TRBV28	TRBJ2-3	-	CASSEQGRDTQYF	TGTGCCAGCAGTGAACAGGGTAGGGATACGCAGTATTTT
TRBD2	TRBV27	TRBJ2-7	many	CASRGRDEQYF	TGTGCCAGCAGAGGGAGGGACGAGCAGTACTTC
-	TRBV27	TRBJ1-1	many	CASSLEVQGTEAFF	TGTGCCAGCAGTTTGGAGGTCCAGGGCACTGAAGCTTTCTTT
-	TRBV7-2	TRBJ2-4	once	CASSLPAGGAKNIQYF	TGTGCCAGCAGCTTACCCGCGGGTGGGGCCAAAAACATTCAGTACTTC
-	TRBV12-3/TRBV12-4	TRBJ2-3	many	CASVAVPGTQYF	TGTGCCAGCGTAGCAGTTCCGGGTACGCAGTATTTT
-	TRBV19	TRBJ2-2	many	CATASLEGGPGELFF	TGTGCCACCGCATCTTTGGAGGGGGGTCCCGGGGAGCTGTTTTTT
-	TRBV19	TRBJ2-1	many	CASSIPPVEQFF	TGTGCCAGTAGTATCCCTCCTGTTGAGCAGTTCTTC
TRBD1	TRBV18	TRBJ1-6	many	CASSPVGQGNSPLHF	TGTGCCAGCTCACCAGTCGGACAGGGTAATTCACCCCTCCACTTT
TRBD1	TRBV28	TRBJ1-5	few	CASSLGGTGQPQHF	TGTGCCAGCAGTTTGGGGGGGACAGGGCAGCCCCAGCATTTT
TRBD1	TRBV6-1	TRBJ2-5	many	CASSLGQGYQETQYF	TGTGCCAGCAGTTTGGGACAGGGGTACCAAGAGACCCAGTACTTC
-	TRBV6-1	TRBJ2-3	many	CASSLYRTDTQYF	TGTGCCAGCAGTTTGTACCGCACAGATACGCAGTATTTT
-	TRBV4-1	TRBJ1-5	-	CASSQDWQSEPQHF	TGCGCCAGCAGCCAAGATTGGCAGTCCGAGCCCCAGCATTTT
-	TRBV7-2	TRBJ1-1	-	CASSLTGLGNTEAFF	TGTGCCAGCAGCTTAACAGGGCTCGGGAACACTGAAGCTTTCTTT
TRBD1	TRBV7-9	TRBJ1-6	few	CASRAGGVVNSPLHF	TGTGCCAGCAGGGCAGGGGGGGTTGTCAATTCACCCCTCCACTTT
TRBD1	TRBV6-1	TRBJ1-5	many	CASRPDRGTQPQHF	TGTGCCAGCAGGCCAGACAGGGGAACGCAGCCCCAGCATTTT
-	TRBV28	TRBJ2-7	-	CASSLVEPYEQYF	TGTGCCAGCAGTTTAGTTGAACCCTACGAGCAGTACTTC
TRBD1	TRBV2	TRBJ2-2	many	CASTTSREGGQESNTGELFF	TGTGCCAGCACCACAAGCAGGGAAGGGGGCCAAGAGTCGAACACCGGGGAGCTGTTTTTT
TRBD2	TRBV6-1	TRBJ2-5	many	CASSEGLAGLETQYF	TGTGCCAGCAGTGAGGGACTAGCGGGTTTGGAGACCCAGTACTTC
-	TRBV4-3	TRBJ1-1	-	CASSRGQGPNTEAFF	TGCGCCAGCAGCCGCGGTCAGGGGCCAAACACTGAAGCTTTCTTT
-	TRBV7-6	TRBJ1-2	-	CASSLSGANGYTF	TGTGCCAGCAGCTTGTCAGGGGCGAATGGCTACACCTTC
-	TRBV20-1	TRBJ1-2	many	CSAADAVRANYGYTF	TGCAGTGCGGCTGACGCAGTGAGAGCTAACTATGGCTACACCTTC
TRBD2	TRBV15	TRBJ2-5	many	CATSRDKTSGRVRTQYF	TGTGCCACCAGCAGAGATAAAACTAGCGGGAGGGTGAGGACCCAGTACTTC
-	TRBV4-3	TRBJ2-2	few	CASSRSGVEAGELFF	TGCGCCAGCAGCCGTTCCGGGGTGGAGGCCGGGGAGCTGTTTTTT
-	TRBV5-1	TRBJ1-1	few	CASSSPTEGYTEAFF	TGCGCCAGCAGCTCCCCGACGGAAGGTTACACTGAAGCTTTCTTT
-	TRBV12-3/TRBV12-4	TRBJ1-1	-	CASRRGGSMNTEAFF	TGTGCCAGCAGGCGTGGGGGGTCCATGAACACTGAAGCTTTCTTT
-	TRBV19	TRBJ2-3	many	CASSARASDTQYF	TGTGCCAGTTCTGCACGGGCCTCCGATACGCAGTATTTT
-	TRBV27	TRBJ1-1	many	CASSLRTTTEAFF	TGTGCCAGCAGTTTGCGGACGACGACTGAAGCTTTCTTT
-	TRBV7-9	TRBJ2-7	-	CASSPTGIYEQYF	TGTGCCAGCAGCCCAACAGGTATCTACGAGCAGTACTTC
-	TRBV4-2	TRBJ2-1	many	CASSHRRNEQFF	TGTGCCAGCAGCCACCGGCGGAATGAGCAGTTCTTC
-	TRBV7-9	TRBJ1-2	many	CASSLAGMDGYTF	TGTGCCAGCAGCCTAGCGGGAATGGATGGCTACACCTTC
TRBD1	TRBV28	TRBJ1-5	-	CASSLQGGGNQPQHF	TGTGCCAGCAGTTTACAGGGGGGGGGCAATCAGCCCCAGCATTTT